In this sample, the clone carrying this T cell receptor beta chain turned up a few times. Its cognate antigen is unknown. This record comes from a study of T-cell memory formation after mild COVID-19. Findings of the study overall: Second-wave clones with a day 37 peak had unconfirmed SARS-CoV-2 specificity. Contracting CD4+ clones lay largely in CM and EM, with CD8+ ones residing in EMRA. The study detected some responding clones in pre-infection memory, suggesting cross-reactive memory joined.

CDR3 size: 15 residues. V gave up 10 bases and J gave up 2 bases; unmatched junction bases: 5. 5'RACE primed at constant segments yielded TCR alpha and TCR beta cDNA libraries bearing sample barcodes and UMIs. TCRdb itself ran the 5' RACE reads through MiXCR, one entry per CDR3 protein. The sample holds fewer than 700,000 distinct CDR3 sequences, more than 15% seen once. The chain combines TRBV12-3 or TRBV12-4 with TRBJ2-2; TRBD1 aligns across 12 bases. The material sequenced was PBMCs or a T cell subset sorted from them (not recorded which). This sequence originates from an adult woman who had mild COVID-19 (a few samples of this study predate the infection). Cell type and time point are not known. CDR3 sequence (DNA): TGTGCCAATGCGGGGACAGGGGGCAACACCGGGGAGCTGTTTTTT. Amino acids: CANAGTGGNTGELFF.